This T cell receptor (beta chain) originates from a study of blood T cell repertoires in COVID-19. The wider study: Sites in the United States, Italy and Spain provided acute and convalescent COVID-19 samples. Sample material is recorded as cDNA or gDNA derived from T cells, B-cell-depleted T cells, or PBMCs.

The Seattle site enrolled patients during active infection and followed them longitudinally. CDR1 is LGHNA, CDR2 YNFKEQ, per germline. J gave up 2 bases and V 0 bases, and 5 bases lay outside the gene matches. CDR3 length: 17 residues. In the original analysis: Estimation of nucleated cell counts relied on the amplification of reference gene primers. Using immunoSEQ multiplex PCR, the repertoire was profiled, and TCRdb retains in-frame clones only, with some absent. V, J and clone size are taken as reported in that table, and D and trimming were inferred from the DNA itself. The sample lists tens of thousands of clones, 75% to 90% occurring once.

The chain uses TRBV4-2 and TRBJ2-1, with TRBD2 matching over 9 bases. Sequencing was performed on peripheral blood. This TCR was recovered from a woman in her sixties or seventies with COVID-19, enrolled during active disease. CDR3 region: CASSQEHAGGPYNEQFF. CDR3 nucleotides: TGTGCCAGCAGCCAAGAGCACGCGGGAGGGCCCTACAATGAGCAGTTCTTC.